These T cell receptor beta chains were read from a single sample in a study of cytomegalovirus exposure and HLA in healthy donors. Using immunoSEQ multiplex PCR, the repertoire was profiled, and TCRdb retains in-frame clones only, with some absent. The table lists fewer than 200,000 clones, roughly 82% of them singletons, with roughly 10% in the top ten. Sequenced: PBMCs. These receptors were collected from a man between 45 and 60 years old in good health and CMV-seropositive. Each CDR3 is given with its conserved first and last residue. D genes are given only for firm matches. Where a row states a size, it is once, few, many or the class of an expanded clone; other rows omit it.

clone_size d_call j_call v_call cdr3_aa cdr3_nt
. TRBD2 TRBJ2-6 TRBV5-6 CASSLSGGATRGANVLTF TGTGCCAGCAGCCTAAGCGGGGGGGCGACTCGTGGGGCCAACGTCCTGACTTTC
. . TRBJ2-5 TRBV5-1 CASSLVQGQETQYF TGCGCCAGCAGCTTGGTACAGGGCCAAGAGACCCAGTACTTC
. TRBD1 TRBJ2-7 TRBV7-8 CASRLGQGDYEQYF TGTGCCAGCCGCTTGGGACAGGGAGACTACGAGCAGTACTTC
few TRBD1 TRBJ1-2 TRBV28 CASSSYTPQGAGGYTF TGTGCCAGCAGTTCTTATACCCCACAGGGGGCAGGTGGCTACACCTTC
. TRBD1 TRBJ1-1 TRBV5-4 CASSLGGTGRTEAFF TGTGCCAGCAGCTTAGGAGGGACAGGGAGGACTGAAGCTTTCTTT
. TRBD1 TRBJ1-1 TRBV28 CASRGDRGLTEAFF TGTGCCAGCAGGGGGGACAGGGGGCTCACTGAAGCTTTCTTT
. . TRBJ1-5 TRBV25-1 CASSEYGRDAQPQHF TGTGCCAGCAGTGAATATGGGAGGGACGCTCAGCCCCAGCATTTT
. . TRBJ2-3 TRBV28 CASRQGGGTDTQYF TGTGCCAGCAGGCAAGGTGGGGGGACAGATACGCAGTATTTT
. . TRBJ2-1 TRBV12-5 CASGPGRRDNEQFF TGTGCTAGTGGCCCGGGTCGGCGGGACAATGAGCAGTTCTTC
. . TRBJ1-5 TRBV6-5 CASSSRGQPQHF TGTGCCAGCAGTAGCCGCGGGCAGCCCCAGCATTTT
. TRBD1 TRBJ1-5 TRBV6-1 CASSEQQGDGQPQHF TGTGCCAGCAGTGAACAACAGGGGGACGGTCAGCCCCAGCATTTT
. TRBD2 TRBJ2-7 TRBV5-4 CASSPGVGLAGVYEQYF TGTGCCAGCAGCCCTGGGGTGGGACTAGCGGGAGTCTACGAGCAGTACTTC
. TRBD1 TRBJ2-7 TRBV15 CATSRGLQGLYYEQYF TGTGCCACCAGCAGAGGTCTACAGGGGTTATACTACGAGCAGTACTTC
. TRBD2 TRBJ2-7 TRBV28 CASSQRGVSYEQYF TGTGCCAGCAGTCAGCGGGGGGTCTCCTACGAGCAGTACTTC
few . TRBJ2-3 TRBV5-1 CASSPQGGIDTQYF TGCGCCAGCAGCCCTCAGGGGGGTATAGATACGCAGTATTTT
once TRBD2 TRBJ2-1 TRBV27 CASSLAGVNNEQFF TGTGCCAGCAGTCTAGCGGGAGTAAACAATGAGCAGTTCTTC
. . TRBJ1-1 TRBV30 CAWSTKDFGGTEAFF TGTGCCTGGAGTACAAAAGATTTCGGAGGGACTGAAGCTTTCTTT
. TRBD1 TRBJ2-7 TRBV10-3 CAISGDQGATYEQYF TGTGCCATCAGTGGCGATCAGGGGGCTACCTACGAGCAGTACTTC
. . TRBJ2-1 TRBV2 CASSPTPRGRNEQFF TGTGCCAGCAGCCCCACCCCCAGGGGGAGGAATGAGCAGTTCTTC
. . TRBJ1-2 TRBV4-3 CASSQDLGRYGYTF TGCGCCAGCAGCCAAGATCTCGGGAGATATGGCTACACCTTC
. . TRBJ1-2 TRBV28 CASGQGNYGYTF TGTGCCAGCGGGCAGGGGAACTATGGCTACACCTTC
. . TRBJ2-1 TRBV4-2 CASSQDRAGIYNEQFF TGTGCCAGCAGCCAAGATCGGGCGGGGATATACAATGAGCAGTTCTTC
. TRBD2 TRBJ2-7 TRBV4-3 CASSLRLAGLYEQYF TGCGCCAGCAGCCTTCGACTAGCGGGGCTCTACGAGCAGTACTTC
. . TRBJ2-1 TRBV7-2 CASRAGVTSYNEQFF TGTGCCAGCAGGGCAGGGGTTACCTCCTACAATGAGCAGTTCTTC
. TRBD2 TRBJ2-6 TRBV5-1 CASSAILAGGGSGANVLTF TGCGCCAGCAGCGCGATACTAGCGGGAGGCGGTTCTGGGGCCAACGTCCTGACTTTC
once . TRBJ2-7 TRBV2 CASSEVPGTSYEQYF TGTGCCAGCAGCGAGGTTCCGGGAACATCCTACGAGCAGTACTTC
. . TRBJ2-7 TRBV14 CASSQIAESSYEQYF TGTGCCAGCAGCCAGATAGCGGAGAGCTCCTACGAGCAGTACTTC
few TRBD1 TRBJ1-2 TRBV6-5 CASSYIGTGGGYTF TGTGCCAGCAGTTACATAGGGACAGGGGGGGGCTACACCTTC
. TRBD2 TRBJ2-7 TRBV29-1 CSASLPGGGSYEQYF TGCAGCGCATCTCTCCCGGGAGGGGGATCCTACGAGCAGTACTTC
. . TRBJ2-7 TRBV28 CATTGFSYEQYF TGTGCCACCACGGGTTTCTCCTACGAGCAGTACTTC
. . TRBJ2-5 TRBV5-4 CASSSRERLETQYF TGTGCCAGCAGCTCCAGGGAACGTTTGGAGACCCAGTACTTC
few . TRBJ1-2 TRBV30 CAWSPLGGAGYTF TGTGCCTGGAGCCCACTCGGGGGAGCGGGCTACACCTTC
. . TRBJ1-5 TRBV6-1 CASSEARGGDQPQHF TGTGCCAGCAGTGAAGCGAGGGGGGGGGATCAGCCCCAGCATTTT
few TRBD1 TRBJ2-2 TRBV4-3 CASSQEVGQGNTGELFF TGCGCCAGCAGCCAAGAAGTAGGACAGGGTAACACCGGGGAGCTGTTTTTT
. . TRBJ1-5 TRBV15 CATSRDRRVGQPQHF TGTGCCACCAGCAGAGATCGGAGGGTGGGTCAGCCCCAGCATTTT
. TRBD2 TRBJ2-1 TRBV4-2 CASSQTSGVNYNEQFF TGTGCCAGCAGCCAGACTAGCGGGGTAAACTACAATGAGCAGTTCTTC
once . TRBJ2-7 TRBV9 CASSVSMGSTPYEQYF TGTGCCAGCAGCGTCTCAATGGGCAGCACACCTTACGAGCAGTACTTC